This TCR beta chain comes out of a study of T cell responses to AZD1222 COVID-19 vaccine. General study results and limits: In the spike-specific TCR repertoire, nearly half reportedly target unmutated variant regions. White British ancestry dominated among donors, who included more females, and clonal diversity was possibly underestimated. Baseline seropositivity characterized only a handful of AZD1222 recipients. Once two AZD1222 doses were given, Spike-specific TCR breadth and depth went up.

Of note for this clone: The antigen is undetermined.

Produced via immunoSEQ multiplex PCR; TCRdb's table is partial and in-frame only. The sample holds around 120,000 clones, around 92% seen once. V lost 5 bases, J lost 2 bases, and 13 bases lay in between. The CDR3 loop spans 15 amino acids. CDR1 is MNHEY, CDR2 SVGEGT, per germline. The source material was peripheral blood, sampled on day 0 of AZD1222 vaccination. The TCR originated in an adult in good health. The rearrangement joins TRBV6-2 or TRBV6-3 to TRBJ1-5; D unclear. The CDR3 nucleotides are TGTGCCAGCAGTACCTGGGGTGATGGCAATCAGCCCCAGCATTTT. Its translation: CASSTWGDGNQPQHF.